Following are 2 T cell receptor beta chains from one sample sequenced in a study of CD8 T cells in Susac syndrome. Random hexamers were used to reverse transcribe an amount of roughly 0.5 to 1 ug RNA. TCRdb reanalysed the immunoSEQ multiplex PCR reads using MiXCR and keeps one entry per CDR3 protein. The sample shows approximately 190,000 distinct CDR3 sequences, roughly 90% of them seen only once. Sequenced input: CD4+ T cells from PBMCs. The receptors stem from a human donor with Susac syndrome.

This chain connects TRBV5-1 to TRBJ2-7, with no clear D. Trimming stripped 0 bases from V and 0 bases from J, with 10 bases between. The CDR3 extends over 15 amino acids. Germline-derived CDR1 and CDR2 are SGHRS and YFSETQ. The CDR3 reads CASSLVAGPSYEQYF. The CDR3 region has the DNA TGCGCCAGCAGCTTGGTGGCCGGACCCTCCTACGAGCAGTACTTC.

CDR3 sequence (DNA): TGTGCCAGCATCCCTAGCGGTACTAGCACAGATACGCAGTATTTT. This gives the protein CASIPSGTSTDTQYF. This sequence joins TRBV28 and TRBJ2-3; 7 nucleotides align to TRBD2. The J segment lost 0 bases and the V segment lost 7 bases, leaving 7 bases of the junction unmatched. The CDR3 covers 15 residues. CDR1 MDHEN and CDR2 SYDVKM come from the germline V gene.